This TCR beta chain was captured in a study of blood T cell repertoires in COVID-19. Study background: The origin of the acute and convalescent COVID-19 samples was the United States, Italy and Spain. Nucleic acid was either cDNA or gDNA, and it came from T cells, B-cell-depleted T cells, or PBMCs.

Original handling: By means of reference gene primer amplification, nucleated cell counts were estimated. Produced via immunoSEQ multiplex PCR; TCRdb's table is partial and in-frame only. V, J and clone size are those of that table, while D and trimming were read from the DNA. This sample has a few hundred thousand clones, with more than 75% found just once. V lost 7 bases, J lost 4 bases, and 11 bases lay in between. CDR1 MNHNY and CDR2 SVGAGI come from the germline V gene (reference sequence). CDR3 length: 13 residues. Source material: peripheral blood. The TCR was taken from a middle-aged woman who had recovered from COVID-19. The chain joins TRBV6-6 to TRBJ2-1; perhaps TRBD1 as D (6 bases). Here the CDR3 DNA reads TGTGCCAGCACCCCGCAGGGGTACAATGAGCAGTTCTTC. It is translated as CASTPQGYNEQFF.